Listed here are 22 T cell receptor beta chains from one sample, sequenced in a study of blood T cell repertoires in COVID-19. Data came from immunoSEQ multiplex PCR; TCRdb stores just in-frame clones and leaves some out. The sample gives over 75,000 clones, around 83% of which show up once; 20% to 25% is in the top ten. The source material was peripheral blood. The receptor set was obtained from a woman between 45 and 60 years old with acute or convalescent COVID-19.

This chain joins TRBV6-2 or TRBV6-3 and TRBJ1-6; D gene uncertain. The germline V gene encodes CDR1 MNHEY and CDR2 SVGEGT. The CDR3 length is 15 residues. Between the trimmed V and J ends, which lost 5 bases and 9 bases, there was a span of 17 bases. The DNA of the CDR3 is TGTGCCAGCAGTGTGGACCGACTGGAGGGTTCACCCCTCCACTTT. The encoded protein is CASSVDRLEGSPLHF.

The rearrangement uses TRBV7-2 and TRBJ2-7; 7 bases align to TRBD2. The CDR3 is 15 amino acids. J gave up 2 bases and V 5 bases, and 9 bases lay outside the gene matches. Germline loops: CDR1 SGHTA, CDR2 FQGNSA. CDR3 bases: TGTGCCAGCAGCCCTCGCGGGGGAGGGGCCTACGAGCAGTACTTC. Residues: CASSPRGGGAYEQYF.

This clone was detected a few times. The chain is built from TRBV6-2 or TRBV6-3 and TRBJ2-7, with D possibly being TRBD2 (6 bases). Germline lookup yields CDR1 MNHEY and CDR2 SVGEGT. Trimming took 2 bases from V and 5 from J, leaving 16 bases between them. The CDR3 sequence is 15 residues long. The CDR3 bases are TGTGCCAGCAGTTACGTGGGCGGGGTAGGAGACGAGCAGTACTTC. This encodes CASSYVGGVGDEQYF.

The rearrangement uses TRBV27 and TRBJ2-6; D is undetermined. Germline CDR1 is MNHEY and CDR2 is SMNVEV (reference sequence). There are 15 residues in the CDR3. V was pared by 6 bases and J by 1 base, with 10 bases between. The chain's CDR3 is CASSPHRSGANVLTF. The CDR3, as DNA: TGTGCCAGCAGCCCCCACAGATCTGGGGCCAACGTCCTGACTTTC.

The CDR3 DNA follows: TGTGCCAGCAGCTTAGAACCGGGTACGACCTACGAGCAGTACTTC. Residues: CASSLEPGTTYEQYF. This chain connects TRBV7-8 to TRBJ2-7; D is unclear. Trimming took off 1 base at V and 2 bases at J, with 12 bases between the two ends. CDR1 and CDR2 from the germline V gene are SGHVS and FQNEAQ. The CDR3 totals 15 residues. The full variable domain, completed using reference TRBV7-8 and TRBJ2-7, is GAGVSQSPRYKVAKRGQDVALRCDPISGHVSLFWYQQALGQGPEFLTYFQNEAQLDKSGLPSDRFFAERPEGSVSTLKIQRTQQEDSAVYLCASSLEPGTTYEQYFGPGTRLTVT.

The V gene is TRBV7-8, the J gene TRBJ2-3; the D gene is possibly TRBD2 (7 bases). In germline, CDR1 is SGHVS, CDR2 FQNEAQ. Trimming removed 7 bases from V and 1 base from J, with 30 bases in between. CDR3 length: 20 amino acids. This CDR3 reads CASIGVAAGAQGRGTDTQYF. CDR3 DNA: TGTGCCAGCATAGGGGTAGCGGCGGGAGCACAGGGAAGGGGCACAGATACGCAGTATTTT.

The CDR3 reads CASSEARTVYNEQFF. The CDR3 DNA reads as TGTGCCAGCAGTGAGGCCAGGACAGTCTACAATGAGCAGTTCTTC. The chain recombines TRBV25-1 with TRBJ2-1; a weak D match, TRBD1 (6 bases). The CDR3 consists of 15 residues. The ends were cut back, 3 bases at V and 3 bases at J, with 12 bases in the middle. Germline values: CDR1 MGHDK, CDR2 SYGVNS.

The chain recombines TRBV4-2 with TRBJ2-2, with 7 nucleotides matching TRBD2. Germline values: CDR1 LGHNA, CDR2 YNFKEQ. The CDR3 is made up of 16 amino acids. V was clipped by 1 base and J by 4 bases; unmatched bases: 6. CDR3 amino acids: CASSQGRLASTGELFF. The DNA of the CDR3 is TGTGCCAGCAGCCAAGGGAGACTAGCATCCACCGGGGAGCTGTTTTTT.

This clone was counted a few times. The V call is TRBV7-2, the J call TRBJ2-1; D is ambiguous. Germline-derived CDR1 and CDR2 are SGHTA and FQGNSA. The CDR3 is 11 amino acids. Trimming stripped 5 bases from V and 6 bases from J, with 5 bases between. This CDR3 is CASSTGNEQFF. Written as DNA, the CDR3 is TGTGCCAGCAGCACCGGCAATGAGCAGTTCTTC. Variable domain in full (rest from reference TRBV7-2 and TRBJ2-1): GAGVSQSPSNKVTEKGKDVELRCDPISGHTALYWYRQSLGQGLEFLIYFQGNSAPDKSGLPSDRFSAERTGGSVSTLTIQRTQQEDSAVYLCASSTGNEQFFGPGTRLTVL.

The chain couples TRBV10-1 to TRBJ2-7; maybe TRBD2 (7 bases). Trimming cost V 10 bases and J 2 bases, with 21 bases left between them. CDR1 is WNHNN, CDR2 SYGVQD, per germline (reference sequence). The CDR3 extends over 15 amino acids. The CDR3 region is CAIHLGGTLTYEQYF. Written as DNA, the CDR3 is TGCGCCATCCACCTCGGGGGGACACTGACCTACGAGCAGTACTTC.

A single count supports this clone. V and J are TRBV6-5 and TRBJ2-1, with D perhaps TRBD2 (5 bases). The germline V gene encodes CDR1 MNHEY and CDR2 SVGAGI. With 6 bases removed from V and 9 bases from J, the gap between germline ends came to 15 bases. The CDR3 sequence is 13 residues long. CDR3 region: CASSYLLRGEQFF. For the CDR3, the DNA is TGTGCCAGCAGCTATCTTCTTCGGGGTGAGCAGTTCTTC.

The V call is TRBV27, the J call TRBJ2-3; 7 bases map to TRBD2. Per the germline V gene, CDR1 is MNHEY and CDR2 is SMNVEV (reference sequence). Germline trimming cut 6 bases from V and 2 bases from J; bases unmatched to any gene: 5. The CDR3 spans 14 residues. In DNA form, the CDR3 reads TGTGCCAGCAGCCCACTAGCGTCCACAGATACGCAGTATTTT. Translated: CASSPLASTDTQYF.

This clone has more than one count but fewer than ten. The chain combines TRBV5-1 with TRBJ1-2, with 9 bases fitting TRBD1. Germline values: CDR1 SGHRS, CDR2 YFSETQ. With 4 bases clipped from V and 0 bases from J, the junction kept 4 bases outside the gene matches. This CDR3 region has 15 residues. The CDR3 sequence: CASSLRQGANYGYTF. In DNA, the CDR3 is TGCGCCAGCAGCCTTCGACAGGGGGCTAACTATGGCTACACCTTC.

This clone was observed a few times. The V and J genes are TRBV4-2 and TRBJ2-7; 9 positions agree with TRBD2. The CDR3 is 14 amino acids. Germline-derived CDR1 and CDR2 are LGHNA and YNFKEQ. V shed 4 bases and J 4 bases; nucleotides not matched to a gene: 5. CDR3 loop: CASSPMTSGYEQYF. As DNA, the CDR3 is TGTGCCAGCAGCCCGATGACTAGCGGTTACGAGCAGTACTTC.

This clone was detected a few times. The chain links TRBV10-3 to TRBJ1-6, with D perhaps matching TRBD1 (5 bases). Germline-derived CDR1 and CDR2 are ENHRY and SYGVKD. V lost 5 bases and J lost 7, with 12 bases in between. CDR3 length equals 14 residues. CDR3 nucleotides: TGTGCCATCAGTCTCGGGGGATCCAATTCACCCCTCCACTTT. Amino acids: CAISLGGSNSPLHF.

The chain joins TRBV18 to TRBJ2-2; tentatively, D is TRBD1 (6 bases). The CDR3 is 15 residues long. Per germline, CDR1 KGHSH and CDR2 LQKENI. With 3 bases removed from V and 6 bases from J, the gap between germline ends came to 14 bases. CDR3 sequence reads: CASSPLRGRAGELFF. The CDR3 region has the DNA TGTGCCAGCTCACCTCTCAGGGGAAGAGCCGGGGAGCTGTTTTTT.

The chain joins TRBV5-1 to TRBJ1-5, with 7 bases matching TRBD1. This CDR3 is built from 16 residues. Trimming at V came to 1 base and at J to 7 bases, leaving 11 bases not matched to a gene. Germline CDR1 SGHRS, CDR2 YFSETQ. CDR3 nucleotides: TGCGCCAGCAGCTTGAACCCTACAGGGGACGGCCAGCCCCAGCATTTT. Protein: CASSLNPTGDGQPQHF.

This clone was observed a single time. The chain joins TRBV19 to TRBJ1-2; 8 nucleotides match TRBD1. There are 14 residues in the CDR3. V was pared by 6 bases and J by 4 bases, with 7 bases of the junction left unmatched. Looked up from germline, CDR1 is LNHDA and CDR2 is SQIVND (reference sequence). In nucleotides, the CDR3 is TGTGCCAGTAGCCACACAGGGGGTTTCTATGGCTACACCTTC. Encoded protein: CASSHTGGFYGYTF. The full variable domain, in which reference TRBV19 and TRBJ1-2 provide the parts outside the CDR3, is DGGITQSPKYLFRKEGQNVTLSCEQNLNHDAMYWYRQDPGQGLRLIYYSQIVNDFQKGDIAEGYSVSREKKESFPLTVTSAQKNPTAFYLCASSHTGGFYGYTFGSGTRLTVV.

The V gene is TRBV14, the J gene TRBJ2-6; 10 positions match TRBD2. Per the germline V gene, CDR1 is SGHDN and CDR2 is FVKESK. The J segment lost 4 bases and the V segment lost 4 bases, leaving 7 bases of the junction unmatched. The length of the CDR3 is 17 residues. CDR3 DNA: TGTGCCAGCAGCCCCCTAGCGGGAGTGGCGGGGGCCAACGTCCTGACTTTC. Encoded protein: CASSPLAGVAGANVLTF.

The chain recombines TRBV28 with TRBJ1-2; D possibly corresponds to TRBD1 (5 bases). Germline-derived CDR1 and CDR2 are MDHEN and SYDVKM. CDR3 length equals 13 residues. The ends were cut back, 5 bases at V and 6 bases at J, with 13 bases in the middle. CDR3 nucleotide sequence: TGTGCCAGCAGTCTTCGCAGGGTTCATGGCTACACCTTC. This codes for CASSLRRVHGYTF.

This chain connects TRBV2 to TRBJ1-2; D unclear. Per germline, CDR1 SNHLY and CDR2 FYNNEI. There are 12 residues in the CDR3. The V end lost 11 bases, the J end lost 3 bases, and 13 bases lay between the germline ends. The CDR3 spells CAGRKSYYGYTF. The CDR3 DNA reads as TGTGCCGGGCGAAAAAGTTACTATGGCTACACCTTC.

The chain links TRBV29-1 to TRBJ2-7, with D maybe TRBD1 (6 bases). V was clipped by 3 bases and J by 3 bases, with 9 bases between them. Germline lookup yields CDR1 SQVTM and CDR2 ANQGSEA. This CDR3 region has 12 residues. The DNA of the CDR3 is TGCAGCGTTGACCCAGGGGACTACGAGCAGTACTTC. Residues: CSVDPGDYEQYF.